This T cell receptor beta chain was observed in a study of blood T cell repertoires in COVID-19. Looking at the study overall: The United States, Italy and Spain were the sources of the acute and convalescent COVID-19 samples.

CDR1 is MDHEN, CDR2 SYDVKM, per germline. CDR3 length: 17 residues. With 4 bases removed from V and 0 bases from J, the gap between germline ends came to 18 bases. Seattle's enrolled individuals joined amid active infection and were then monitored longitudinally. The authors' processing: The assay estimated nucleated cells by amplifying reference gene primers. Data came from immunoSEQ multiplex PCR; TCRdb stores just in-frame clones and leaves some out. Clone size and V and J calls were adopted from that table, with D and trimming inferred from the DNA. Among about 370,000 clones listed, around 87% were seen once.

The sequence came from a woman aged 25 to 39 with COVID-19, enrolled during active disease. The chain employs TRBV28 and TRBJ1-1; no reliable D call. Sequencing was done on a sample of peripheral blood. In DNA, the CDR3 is TGTGCCAGCAGTTCCCCCGGGGAGGCGACGATGAACACTGAAGCTTTCTTT. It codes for CASSSPGEATMNTEAFF.